These T cell receptor beta chains were read from a single sample in a study of blood T cell repertoires in COVID-19. Generated by immunoSEQ multiplex PCR, the TCRdb table keeps only in-frame clones and is missing some. The table lists 68,000 or so clones, about 88% of them singletons. The source material was peripheral blood. Source of these receptors: a man aged 50-60 years with active COVID-19. CDR3s include the opening cysteine and the closing phenylalanine or tryptophan. The D gene is left open where the match is weak. The size entry is marked missing in some rows and otherwise reads once, few, many or a size class.

V gene	D gene	clone size	J gene	CDR3 protein	CDR3 DNA
TRBV7-8	TRBD2	.	TRBJ2-5	CASSLTRAGATQETQYF	TGTGCCAGCAGCTTAACTAGAGCGGGGGCTACCCAAGAGACCCAGTACTTC
TRBV11-3	TRBD2	.	TRBJ2-2	CASSPGTSISGELFF	TGTGCCAGCAGCCCCGGGACTAGTATTTCCGGGGAGCTGTTTTTT
TRBV23-1	.	.	TRBJ2-2	CASSQLITGRRNTGELFF	TGCGCCAGCAGTCAACTTATCACAGGCCGACGGAACACCGGGGAGCTGTTTTTT
TRBV2	.	.	TRBJ1-1	CASSASWVHTEAFF	TGTGCCAGCAGCGCTAGCTGGGTGCACACTGAAGCTTTCTTT
TRBV7-3	TRBD2	.	TRBJ2-3	CASSFQLAGGTPSDTQYF	TGTGCCAGCAGCTTCCAGTTAGCGGGGGGCACACCGTCGGATACGCAGTATTTT
TRBV7-2	.	once	TRBJ2-7	CASSLGQGSAYEQYF	TGTGCCAGCAGCTTAGGGCAGGGATCGGCCTACGAGCAGTACTTC
TRBV7-6	TRBD2	.	TRBJ2-3	CASSPLTSGGTTDTQYF	TGTGCCAGCAGCCCGCTTACTAGCGGGGGGACCACAGATACGCAGTATTTT
TRBV7-2	TRBD2	.	TRBJ2-1	CASSPLRSGGRANNEQFF	TGTGCCAGCAGCCCCCTGCGGAGCGGGGGCCGGGCCAACAATGAGCAGTTCTTC
TRBV24-1	TRBD2	.	TRBJ2-1	CATSVGTSRGNEQFF	TGTGCCACCAGTGTCGGGACTAGCAGAGGGAATGAGCAGTTCTTC
TRBV15	TRBD1	.	TRBJ1-5	CATSRLTGGYSNQPQHF	TGTGCCACCAGCAGATTGACAGGGGGCTATAGCAATCAGCCCCAGCATTTT
TRBV7-9	.	.	TRBJ2-7	CASSLVGRPYEQYF	TGTGCCAGCAGCTTAGTGGGCAGGCCATACGAGCAGTACTTC
TRBV11-2	TRBD2	.	TRBJ2-3	CASIRAGGGADDTQYF	TGTGCCAGCATCAGGGCAGGCGGGGGGGCTGATGATACGCAGTATTTT
TRBV5-4	TRBD2	.	TRBJ2-5	CASSNQERGSQETQYF	TGTGCCAGCAGCAACCAAGAGCGGGGGAGCCAAGAGACCCAGTACTTC
TRBV3-1/TRBV3-2	.	once	TRBJ2-3	CASSQDSRWGGTDTQYF	TGTGCCAGCAGCCAAGATTCGAGATGGGGCGGCACAGATACGCAGTATTTT
TRBV15	TRBD1	.	TRBJ2-5	CATSRGGTGATQYF	TGTGCCACCAGCAGAGGCGGGACAGGGGCGACCCAGTACTTC
TRBV4-1	.	.	TRBJ1-2	CASSPPTEGSYGYTF	TGCGCCAGCAGCCCACCTACGGAGGGATCCTATGGCTACACCTTC
TRBV5-1	TRBD1	.	TRBJ1-2	CASSWNGQANMGYTF	TGCGCCAGCAGCTGGAATGGACAGGCGAATATGGGCTACACCTTC
TRBV5-6	.	.	TRBJ1-2	CASSIPRESGYTF	TGTGCCAGCAGTATCCCCAGGGAATCTGGCTACACCTTC
TRBV25-1	.	.	TRBJ2-2	CASSVRAPGELFF	TGTGCCAGCAGTGTCAGGGCCCCCGGGGAGCTGTTTTTT
TRBV7-2	.	once	TRBJ1-4	CASSPGGGDEKLFF	TGTGCCAGCAGCCCGGGAGGGGGGGATGAAAAACTGTTTTTT
TRBV4-1	TRBD1	few	TRBJ2-7	CASSQAFTGTAYEQYF	TGCGCCAGCAGCCAAGCCTTCACCGGGACAGCCTACGAGCAGTACTTC
TRBV9	TRBD2	.	TRBJ2-3	CASSVERGRGTDTQYF	TGTGCCAGCAGCGTAGAGCGGGGGAGGGGCACAGATACGCAGTATTTT
TRBV5-1	.	once	TRBJ1-1	CASSFAGLEAFF	TGCGCCAGCAGCTTTGCTGGGCTCGAAGCTTTCTTT
TRBV29-1	TRBD1	.	TRBJ1-3	CSAKTDRAGNTIYF	TGCAGCGCCAAGACTGACAGGGCCGGAAACACCATATATTTT
TRBV29-1	.	.	TRBJ2-7	CSVEQGWSYEQYF	TGCAGCGTTGAGCAGGGGTGGTCCTACGAGCAGTACTTC
TRBV7-8	.	.	TRBJ1-1	CASSYVGRDTEAFF	TGTGCCAGCAGTTACGTCGGGCGGGACACTGAAGCTTTCTTT
TRBV11-2	.	.	TRBJ2-1	CASSATSLGHEQFF	TGTGCCAGCAGCGCTACCTCGCTGGGCCATGAGCAGTTCTTC
TRBV6-5	TRBD1	.	TRBJ1-1	CASSLNRDRATEAFF	TGTGCCAGCAGTTTAAACCGGGACAGGGCCACTGAAGCTTTCTTT
TRBV5-4	TRBD2	.	TRBJ2-3	CASSPFPTSGVTDTQYF	TGTGCCAGCAGCCCCTTTCCTACTAGCGGGGTGACAGATACGCAGTATTTT
TRBV9	TRBD1	few	TRBJ1-2	CASSPGQGSYGYTF	TGTGCCAGCAGTCCCGGACAGGGGAGCTATGGCTACACCTTC
TRBV7-6	TRBD2	.	TRBJ2-3	CASSLGTREGQDTQYF	TGTGCCAGCAGCCTGGGGACTAGGGAGGGTCAAGATACGCAGTATTTT
TRBV25-1	.	.	TRBJ1-1	CASSEGGVRNTEAFF	TGTGCCAGCAGTGAAGGGGGGGTCAGGAACACTGAAGCTTTCTTT
TRBV6-2/TRBV6-3	.	few	TRBJ1-1	CASSYSRTEMNTEAFF	TGTGCCAGCAGTTACTCAAGGACAGAAATGAACACTGAAGCTTTCTTT
TRBV7-9	.	.	TRBJ2-7	CASSLRQGEQYF	TGTGCCAGCAGCCTACGTCAGGGCGAGCAGTACTTC
TRBV7-9	.	.	TRBJ2-3	CASSPGRGRATDTQYF	TGTGCCAGCAGCCCCGGAAGAGGGCGTGCCACAGATACGCAGTATTTT
TRBV2	TRBD2	.	TRBJ2-2	CASSWGTRNTGELFF	TGTGCCAGCAGTTGGGGGACTAGGAACACCGGGGAGCTGTTTTTT
TRBV5-6	TRBD1	.	TRBJ2-1	CASSLFGTGSPNEQFF	TGTGCCAGCAGCTTGTTTGGGACAGGGTCCCCAAATGAGCAGTTCTTC
TRBV7-6	.	.	TRBJ2-4	CASSSTQANPQLAKNIQYF	TGTGCCAGCAGCTCTACACAGGCCAACCCTCAACTAGCCAAAAACATTCAGTACTTC
TRBV6-5	TRBD1	.	TRBJ1-1	CASSYSRDRAEAFF	TGTGCCAGCAGTTACTCCCGGGACAGAGCTGAAGCTTTCTTT
TRBV5-6	.	medium-sized	TRBJ2-5	CASSFGGSPGETQYF	TGTGCCAGCAGCTTCGGAGGGTCCCCGGGGGAGACCCAGTACTTC
TRBV7-3	TRBD1	.	TRBJ2-2	CASSSLGTGATGELFF	TGTGCCAGCAGCTCGCTCGGGACAGGGGCCACCGGGGAGCTGTTTTTT
TRBV5-4	TRBD2	once	TRBJ2-5	CASSPWRGQETQYF	TGTGCCAGCAGCCCTTGGCGGGGGCAAGAGACCCAGTACTTC